The sequence of this T cell receptor (beta chain) was determined in a study of cytomegalovirus exposure and HLA in healthy donors (dated by TCRdb to about 2017). Background on the whole study: According to an earlier analysis of 550 to 700 of the donors, about 179 million T cells yielded 120 million or so unique TCR beta sequences and about 300 Gb of sequence data. Donor age, sex, ethnicity and CMV serostatus were compiled together with the repertoire data. Among a few hundred genotyped donors of the cohort, an average of 235,054 unique TCR beta nucleotide sequences were sequenced per donor, roughly 18% of them non-productive. Of the roughly 410 genotyped donors, 80% to 90% were placed in the genetic ancestry cluster associated with self-reported Caucasian donors. Roughly five DR-DQ haplotypes were treated as single units for association and clustering because of strong linkage in the cohort. The T cell repertoires of under 750 subjects were profiled by immunosequencing and related to cytomegalovirus serostatus. An earlier analysis of about 600 of the donors used high-throughput TCR beta sequencing to judge whether each TCR beta V gene segment behaved as functional or pseudogenic. All discovery cohort repertoires had been generated on a single sequencing platform. In the later analysis, no new phenotypic data were used to find candidate immune exposures; instead, reliance was placed on TCR beta sequences and their occurrence across donors. High-throughput TCR immunosequencing, statistical association of individual TCRs with disease status, and machine learning were combined to predict cytomegalovirus infection status. A later genetic analysis used genome-wide SNP genotypes for about three fifths of the roughly 700 donors, treating that subset as a discovery cohort. An early release covering roughly 600 HLA-typed donors comprised approximately 290 gigabases of sequencing data and roughly 85 million unique TCR sequences. HLA typing covered class I and class II loci at four-digit resolution. In a later analysis, previously published TCR beta repertoires from roughly 710 donors were re-analyzed and high-resolution HLA genotyping was added so that TCR occurrence patterns could be studied. The study was designed to test whether signatures of past pathogen exposure could be identified by cataloging public T cell receptors. The number of donors typed differed by locus, with about 629-630 for A, B, C, DRB1 and DQB1, around 560 for DQA1, 600 to 610 for DPA1, and under 490 for DPB1. In addition to the first cohort of approximately 650 subjects, a separate validation cohort of approximately 130 different subjects was used. Overall study outcomes, separate from this receptor: Three of the identified cytomegalovirus-associated TCR beta chains were confirmed in vitro to be specific for cytomegalovirus antigens. In a later analysis, most CMV-associated TCR beta chains were found to appear HLA-restricted, with HLA associations seemingly driven largely by CMV exposure. Broadly in line with IMGT annotations, most TCR beta V segments showed up in productive rearrangements about 87% or about 30% of the time in an earlier analysis of approximately 640 of the donors. An association between a missense DCLRE1C variant and V-gene and J-gene trimming of TCR beta chains was found in a later genetic analysis and replicated in an independent cohort. The 87-base-pair reads could not distinguish some IMGT-functional V segments, including TRBV6-2 and TRBV6-3, so those segments were excluded. Across donors, most TCR sequences were observed very rarely, whereas some public TCRs were present in many individuals. A group of highly shared sequence variants was considered likely to be a technical artifact of the sequencing pipeline. A further reported finding was that TCR beta sequences accurately predicted the HLA-A and HLA-B alleles for most subjects in the first cohort. A total of 150 or so TCR beta chains were listed by the study as associated with cytomegalovirus. Immune exposure information for the cohort was limited to CMV serostatus. According to a later analysis, parvovirus B19, influenza, CMV and Epstein-Barr virus appeared linked to several top co-occurrence clusters. The authors suggested that the approach could potentially be generalized to other disease states and immunological phenotypes. The classifier was reported to diagnose cytomegalovirus status with high specificity and sensitivity in both the original cohort and the validation cohort. In a later analysis, TCR association rates were found to vary across HLA loci, with the most associated TCRs seen for DRB1 alleles and the fewest for HLA-C alleles. Assigning TCR associations to individual alleles was difficult when HLA alleles, especially DR and DQ, strongly co-occurred. A later analysis found that HLA-associated TCR beta chains were more clonally expanded and had lower generation probabilities than equally common non-associated chains. Only TCR beta chains were sequenced in this cohort, and the absence of alpha or paired-chain data limited detectable features. Correlated functional status among segregating V segments might be attributable to linkage disequilibrium, but an unknown experimental factor could not be ruled out. Because HLA typing was missing for some donors at each locus, association tests included only the typed subset. A later analysis associated 15,000 to 20,000 TCR beta sequences with specific HLA alleles at a false discovery rate of 0.05. Sequencing depth was assumed to be roughly uniform across donors in the presence/absence analyses, though that assumption may not hold. Because counts were too low, about 18 rarely observed V segments, including chromosome 9 orphons, were excluded from the earlier analysis of about 500 of the donors. According to a later genetic analysis, donors in an Asian-associated ancestry cluster had fewer N-insertions in productive TCRs than the approximately 650-donor mean.

In total, approximately 690 healthy bone marrow donors made up the cohort. Cohort members were all nominally healthy when sampled, although unrecorded immune exposures were likely present. Of the roughly 720 cohort members, 250 to 300 had positive CMV serostatus and about 330 had negative CMV serostatus, and CMV serostatus was not recorded for the donor. Every donor gave a peripheral blood sample, and the peripheral blood mononuclear cells from that sample were used for TCR beta sequencing. The Qiagen DNeasy Blood Extraction Kit was used to extract genomic DNA from the blood cell samples. Reading from cysteine to phenylalanine, the CDR3 counts 14 amino acids. Of all the DNA, just the CDR3 is kept, 42 bases in frame from base 1. Trimming at the junction amounts to 0 bases on V and 10 bases on J, and the germline ends lie 10 bases apart. CDR1 and CDR2 were assigned from the germline V gene (reference sequence) as LNHNV and YYDKDF.

This clone has more than one count but fewer than ten. Its antigen specificity is not known. No quality values exist for individual bases; no much larger clone is one base distant. Library prep was done by the immunoSEQ multiplex PCR assay. The multiplex PCR relied on a mix of 60 forward primers for TCR Vbeta segments and 13 reverse primers for TCR Jbeta segments. The CDR3 region of rearranged TCR beta genes was amplified from genomic DNA with a multiplex PCR assay. The Illumina HiSeq System was used to sequence the amplified TCR beta libraries as 87-base-pair reads. In the source study's methods: In a later analysis, approximately 74 million unique TCR beta chains were counted across the 666 repertoires, and around 11 million of these chains were shared by at least two donors. Raw reads were error-corrected and collapsed into unique sequences with a nearest-neighbor algorithm that merged closely related sequences to remove PCR and sequencing errors. To assign V, D and J gene segments, CDR3 sequences were aligned to IMGT reference sequences. Each retained sequence needed at least a six-nucleotide match to both a V gene segment and a J gene segment. A rearrangement counted as productive if the CDR3 had no stop codons and remained in frame with V and J, and every other rearrangement counted as non-productive. CDR3 was defined by IMGT convention, running from the second conserved V-encoded cysteine to the conserved J-encoded phenylalanine. The earlier analysis of 550 to 650 of the donors excluded any sequence lacking an unambiguous match to a single V gene segment. An earlier analysis of 587 of the donors called V segments functional above 56.7% productive rearrangements and segregating when the between-donor standard deviation exceeded 5%. A statistical classification framework was built for diagnosing cytomegalovirus status from the catalog of TCR beta chain sequences. In a later analysis, V and J genes were assigned by comparing TCR nucleotide sequences against IMGT/GENE-DB human TR gene sequences. In a later analysis, CDR3 sequences and most-parsimonious VDJ recombination scenarios were assigned using the TCRdist pipeline. A later analysis defined each TCR beta chain by its CDR3 amino acid sequence plus V-gene family, and excluded reads lacking a unique V-gene family. As a way to deal with suspected cross-contamination and a sequencing artifact, a later analysis dropped under 600 nucleotide sequences that were highly shared and had low generation probability. In a later analysis, a clonal expansion index for each public chain was calculated from normalized within-repertoire ranks of inferred template counts. A later analysis computed generation probabilities with a VDJ recombination model fitted to out-of-frame rearrangements, and checked the results against IGoR. Hypergeometric tests were used in a later analysis to score TCR-TCR, TCR-HLA and TCR-CMV co-occurrence, with a repertoire-size bias correction applied to the TCR pairs. To estimate false discovery rates, a later analysis permuted the HLA or CMV assignments 20 times. In a later analysis, co-occurring TCRs were grouped using DBSCAN, and TCRdist sequence similarity was added for clustering within HLA-allele-positive subsets. For co-occurrence clustering, repertoires with fewer than 30,000 or more than 120,000 public chains were excluded, along with roughly 5 repertoires with anomalous nucleotide sharing. The source is immuneACCESS, and TCRdb retained only in-frame sequences with V and J called. Part of the clones is not carried over; for the studies checked, unresolved V genes explain less than half of this, and the remainder is unexplained. The V and J calls and the clone size are those of that table, but D and trimming were determined from the DNA. This sample comprises under 45,000 clones, around 60% of them detected only once. The top ten hold approximately 9.3% of the sample.

The TCR was taken from a human donor in good health. The sample consisted of PBMCs. The V and J genes are TRBV15 and TRBJ1-6; a tentative D match to TRBD1 spans 5 bases. In nucleotide form, the sequence is TGTGCCACCAGCAGAGACAGGGTAGGCTCACCCCTCCACTTT. Translated, this is CATSRDRVGSPLHF.